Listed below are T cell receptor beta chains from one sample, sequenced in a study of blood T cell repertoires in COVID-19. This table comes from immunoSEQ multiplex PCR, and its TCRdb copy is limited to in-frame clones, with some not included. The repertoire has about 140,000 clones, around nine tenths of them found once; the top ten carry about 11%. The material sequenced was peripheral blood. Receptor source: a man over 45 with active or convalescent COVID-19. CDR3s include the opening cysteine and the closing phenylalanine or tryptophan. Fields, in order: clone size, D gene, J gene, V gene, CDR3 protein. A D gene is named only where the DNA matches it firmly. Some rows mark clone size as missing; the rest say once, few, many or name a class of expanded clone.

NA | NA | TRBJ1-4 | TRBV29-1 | CSVEGPADGREKLFF
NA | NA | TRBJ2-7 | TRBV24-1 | CATSDSGAGREQYF
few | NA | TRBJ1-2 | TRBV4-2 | CASSLERGAAGYGYTF
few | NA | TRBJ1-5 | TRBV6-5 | CASSRTVSNQPQHF
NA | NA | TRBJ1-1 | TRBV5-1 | CASSLDGRVNTEAFF
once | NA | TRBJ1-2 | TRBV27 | CASSLRQGHYGYTF
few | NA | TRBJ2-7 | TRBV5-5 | CASSLYGSYEQYF
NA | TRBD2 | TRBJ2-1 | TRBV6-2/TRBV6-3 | CASSYQLAGGESEQFF
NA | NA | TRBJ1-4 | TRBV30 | CAWRRANLNEKLFF
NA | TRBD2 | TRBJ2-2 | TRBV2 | CASTRREAGVGELFF
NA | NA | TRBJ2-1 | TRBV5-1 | CASSVDGGSYNEQFF
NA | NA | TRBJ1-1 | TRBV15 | CATSSTLNTEAFF
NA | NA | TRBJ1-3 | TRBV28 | CASSFRGNTIYF
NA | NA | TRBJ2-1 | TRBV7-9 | CASSRGTSGSNEQFF
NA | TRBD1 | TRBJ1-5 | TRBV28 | CASSFGGAWGQPSNQPQHF
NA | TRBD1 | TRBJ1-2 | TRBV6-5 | CASSQQGASYTF
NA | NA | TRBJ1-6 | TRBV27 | CASSFLQVNSPLHF